This TCR beta chain came from a study of blood T cell repertoires in COVID-19. Across the whole study: Researchers got acute and convalescent COVID-19 samples from the United States, Italy and Spain. The cDNA or gDNA used as material had been derived from T cells, B-cell-depleted T cells, or PBMCs.

Seattle patients were enrolled during active infection and followed longitudinally. Clones were sequenced by immunoSEQ multiplex PCR, and TCRdb holds only the in-frame ones, with some missing. The sample holds some 290,000 clones, 90% seen once. V gave up 2 bases and J gave up 4 bases, with 12 bases separating them. The CDR3 runs 14 residues. CDR1 SQVTM and CDR2 ANQGSEA come from the germline V gene. The source of this sequence is a woman aged 40 to 50 with COVID-19, enrolled during active disease. The rearrangement uses TRBV29-1 and TRBJ1-3; D gene unclear. Sequenced material: peripheral blood. The CDR3 coding sequence is TGCAGCGTTGAACCAGGCCAGACAGGAAACACCATATATTTT. Protein: CSVEPGQTGNTIYF.